Included here is one T cell receptor beta chain sequence, with context. This record belongs to a study of blood T cell repertoires in COVID-19. The assay was immunoSEQ multiplex PCR, and TCRdb's table has in-frame clones only and misses some. The sample yields about 130,000 clones, about 85% seen once. What was sequenced was peripheral blood. The sequence came from a woman older than 75 with acute or convalescent COVID-19.

The chain's CDR3 is CASSWSGLWDTEAFF. As DNA, the CDR3 is TGCGCCAGCAGCTGGAGCGGCCTGTGGGACACTGAAGCTTTCTTT. V and J are TRBV5-1 and TRBJ1-1, with D hard to call. V shed 3 bases and J shed 3 bases, with 15 bases lying between them. Per germline, CDR1 SGHRS and CDR2 YFSETQ. This CDR3 is built from 15 residues.